The 32 T cell receptor beta chains below come from one sample, sequenced in a study of T cell changes during pregnancy in multiple sclerosis. The data were produced by immunoSEQ multiplex PCR, yet TCRdb's version contains in-frame clones alone and is incomplete. This table has tens of thousands of clones, about 90% appearing once. The sample in question was peripheral blood, obtained in the first trimester of pregnancy. These TCRs come from a female donor in good health, enrolled as a control in a pregnancy study.

This clone turned up a few times. The chain's CDR3 is CASSEAGGTDTQYF. The CDR3 DNA follows: TGTGCCAGCAGTGAAGCGGGAGGCACAGATACGCAGTATTTT. The chain couples TRBV6-4 to TRBJ2-3; 8 bases map to TRBD2. This CDR3 is built from 14 residues. V lost 3 bases and J lost 1; bases outside the gene matches: 0. Germline V CDR1 and CDR2: MRHNA, SNTAGT.

The gene calls are TRBV28 and TRBJ2-5, with a weak D call TRBD2 (5 bases). V was cut by 8 bases and J by 2 bases, with 15 bases left in between. Germline CDR1 is MDHEN and CDR2 is SYDVKM. The CDR3 is 14 amino acids. The CDR3 loop reads CASGELGSQETQYF. CDR3 bases: TGTGCCAGCGGGGAGCTCGGCAGTCAAGAGACCCAGTACTTC.

This clone has only a few counts. The chain has TRBV11-3 and TRBJ1-1; 10 bases align to TRBD1. The ends lost 5 bases at V and 9 bases at J; junction bases unmatched: 9. This CDR3 is 14 amino acids long. Germline values: CDR1 SGHNT, CDR2 YENEEA. CDR3 loop: CASSLGTGAFKAFF. The CDR3 nucleotides are TGTGCCAGCAGCCTCGGGACAGGGGCCTTCAAAGCTTTCTTT.

The V call is TRBV4-2, the J call TRBJ1-4; D unresolved. The germline V and J ends were trimmed by 1 base and 0 bases, with 3 bases remaining between them. Germline-derived CDR1 and CDR2 are LGHNA and YNFKEQ. The CDR3 extends over 14 amino acids. The CDR3 here is CASSQGATNEKLFF. Written as DNA, the CDR3 is TGTGCCAGCAGCCAAGGAGCAACTAATGAAAAACTGTTTTTT.

The chain links TRBV7-2 to TRBJ1-1, with 8 positions matching TRBD1. This CDR3 comprises 16 residues. In germline, CDR1 is SGHTA, CDR2 FQGNSA. V shed 7 bases and J 4 bases; nucleotides not matched to a gene: 14. CDR3: CASTPRVRGQVTEAFF. CDR3 in DNA: TGTGCCAGCACCCCGAGAGTCAGGGGGCAGGTCACTGAAGCTTTCTTT.

The chain recombines TRBV5-4 with TRBJ2-7; TRBD1 aligns across 8 bases. CDR1 is SGHNT, CDR2 YYREEE, per germline (reference sequence). After removal of 0 bases from V and 7 bases from J, the junction contained 6 bases not matched to a gene. The CDR3 is 14 amino acids. CDR3 nucleotides: TGTGCCAGCAGCTTGGGGACAGGGTTTCGGGAGCAGTACTTC. Amino acids: CASSLGTGFREQYF. The full variable domain, with the rest looked up from reference TRBV5-4 and TRBJ2-7, is ETGVTQSPTHLIKTRGQQVTLRCSSQSGHNTVSWYQQALGQGPQFIFQYYREEENGRGNFPPRFSGLQFPNYSSELNVNALELDDSALYLCASSLGTGFREQYFGPGTRLTVT.

This clone showed up just a few times. V gene TRBV7-2 combines with J gene TRBJ2-1, with 7 bases lining up with TRBD2. This CDR3 region has 14 residues. The junction had 8 bases not matched to a gene; V was cut back by 5 bases and J by 7 bases. Germline V gene lookup returns CDR1 SGHTA and CDR2 FQGNSA. CDR3 in DNA: TGTGCCAGCAGCCGGACTAGAAGGGCGAATGAGCAGTTCTTC. Protein: CASSRTRRANEQFF.

The genes are TRBV2 and TRBJ2-5; a weak D match, TRBD1 (6 bases). The germline V and J ends were trimmed by 3 bases and 2 bases, with 10 bases remaining between them. Germline assignment: CDR1 SNHLY and CDR2 FYNNEI. CDR3 length: 14 residues. CDR3 loop: CASSELTGQETQYF. CDR3 nucleotide sequence: TGTGCCAGCAGTGAGTTGACAGGACAAGAGACCCAGTACTTC.

This sequence joins TRBV28 and TRBJ2-3; 7 nucleotides align to TRBD2. This CDR3 contains 19 residues. The V segment lost 8 bases and the J segment 2 bases; nucleotides outside the gene matches: 22. The V gene's germline CDR1 is MDHEN and CDR2 SYDVKM. The chain's CDR3 is CASRGGAAWSPLDTDTQYF. The CDR3 DNA is TGTGCCAGCCGCGGGGGAGCGGCCTGGTCTCCCCTCGACACAGATACGCAGTATTTT.

The chain's CDR3 is CASSLRGRGGDTQYF. CDR3 nucleotide sequence: TGTGCCAGCAGCTTACGGGGCCGGGGAGGAGATACGCAGTATTTT. The rearrangement uses TRBV7-2 and TRBJ2-3; weak D call: TRBD2 (6 bases). The CDR3 runs 15 residues. With 2 bases removed from V and 5 bases from J, the gap between germline ends came to 14 bases. Germline V CDR1 and CDR2: SGHTA, FQGNSA.

The V call is TRBV4-1, the J call TRBJ2-6; D may be TRBD1 (6 bases). The CDR3 loop spans 15 amino acids. From germline, CDR1 is MGHRA and CDR2 YSYEKL. Trimming took 4 bases from V and 1 from J, leaving 8 bases between them. Here the CDR3 reads CASSPRGSGANVLTF. In DNA, the CDR3 is TGCGCCAGCAGCCCCAGGGGATCTGGGGCCAACGTCCTGACTTTC.

The chain has TRBV9 and TRBJ2-5; TRBD2 aligns across 8 bases. In germline, CDR1 is SGDLS, CDR2 YYNGEE. V dropped 1 base and J dropped 2; count of bases not matched to a gene: 4. CDR3 length: 15 residues. The CDR3 sequence is CASSVLAGFQETQYF. CDR3 in DNA: TGTGCCAGCAGCGTACTAGCGGGTTTTCAAGAGACCCAGTACTTC.

This chain joins TRBV7-6 and TRBJ2-2, with a possible D match to TRBD2 (6 bases). CDR1 and CDR2 from the germline V gene are SGHVS and FNYEAQ. CDR3 length equals 16 residues. Trimming stripped 2 bases from V and 1 base from J, with 11 bases between. CDR3 sequence reads: CASSLTGTQNTGELFF. Written as DNA, the CDR3 is TGTGCCAGCAGCTTAACCGGGACTCAGAACACCGGGGAGCTGTTTTTT.

The gene calls are TRBV27 and TRBJ2-3, with 8 bases identical to TRBD1. Germline CDR1 MNHEY, CDR2 SMNVEV (reference sequence). J lost 1 base, V lost 5 bases, and 8 bases had no gene match. The CDR3 extends over 16 amino acids. The CDR3 sequence is CASSLDRGQGTDTQYF. The CDR3 DNA follows: TGTGCCAGCAGTCTCGACAGGGGTCAGGGCACAGATACGCAGTATTTT.

Remarks on this clone: Mismatch with germline at one junction end may stem from a read error. The J gene is TRBJ1-3, the V gene TRBV28; tentatively, D is TRBD1 (6 bases). The CDR3 totals 14 residues. Germline V gene data show CDR1 as MDHEN and CDR2 as SYDVKM. CDR3 sequence: CASNLRQAGNTIYF. DNA for the CDR3: TGTGCCAGCAATTTAAGACAGGCTGGAAACACCATATATTTT.

The chain is built from TRBV14 and TRBJ2-7; 7 bases match TRBD2. The J segment lost 3 bases and the V segment lost 1 base, leaving 6 bases of the junction unmatched. CDR3 length: 15 amino acids. CDR1 and CDR2 from the germline V gene are SGHDN and FVKESK. The CDR3 protein is CASSQGLAGVYEQYF. CDR3 DNA sequence: TGTGCCAGCAGCCAAGGACTAGCTGGCGTCTACGAGCAGTACTTC.

The chain is built from TRBV5-1 and TRBJ1-1; D might be TRBD1 (6 bases). V lost 0 bases and J 5 bases, leaving 11 bases between the germline ends. The CDR3 has 14 residues. CDR1 is SGHRS and CDR2 is YFSETQ in the germline V gene. The CDR3 DNA follows: TGCGCCAGCAGCTTGGTTACCAGGGGAACTGAAGCTTTCTTT. It is translated as CASSLVTRGTEAFF.

The V and J genes are TRBV7-2 and TRBJ2-5; 9 bases match TRBD2. Germline trimming cut 5 bases from V and 3 bases from J; bases unmatched to any gene: 4. Germline assignment: CDR1 SGHTA and CDR2 FQGNSA. This CDR3 has 14 amino acids. CDR3 sequence (DNA): TGTGCCAGCAGCCTCATAGCGGGAGAAGAGACCCAGTACTTC. Translated, it gives CASSLIAGEETQYF.

DNA of the CDR3: TGTGCCAGCAGCGGCGATTTAACTAGCGGGAGAAGGAATGAGCAGTTCTTC. Protein: CASSGDLTSGRRNEQFF. The genes are TRBV9 and TRBJ2-1, with 11 bases fitting TRBD2. CDR1 is SGDLS, CDR2 YYNGEE, per germline. Losses at the gene ends were 3 bases for V and 7 bases for J; bases not matched to a gene: 12. This CDR3 has 17 amino acids. Looking up the rest from reference TRBV9 and TRBJ2-1 gives the full variable domain: DSGVTQTPKHLITATGQRVTLRCSPRSGDLSVYWYQQSLDQGLQFLIQYYNGEERAKGNILERFSAQQFPDLHSELNLSSLELGDSALYFCASSGDLTSGRRNEQFFGPGTRLTVL.

This chain connects TRBV2 to TRBJ2-3, with TRBD2 matching 7 bases. With 6 bases clipped from V and 4 bases from J, the junction kept 13 bases outside the gene matches. Germline V gene sequence: CDR1 SNHLY, CDR2 FYNNEI. The CDR3 is 16 residues long. As DNA, the CDR3 is TGTGCCAGCAGCCCCATCGGGGGAGGGCCGTCAGATACGCAGTATTTT. Translating gives CASSPIGGGPSDTQYF.

V gene TRBV4-1 combines with J gene TRBJ2-2, with a possible D match to TRBD2 (7 bases). The CDR3 loop spans 18 amino acids. Germline V gene sequence: CDR1 MGHRA, CDR2 YSYEKL. V lost 4 bases to trimming and J lost 4 bases, with 22 bases between them. The CDR3 DNA follows: TGCGCCAGCAGCCCTCGGGGGGCGGGAGTCCCCAGCACCGGGGAGCTGTTTTTT. This sequence encodes CASSPRGAGVPSTGELFF.

This chain uses TRBV29-1 with TRBJ1-2; D ambiguous. The CDR3 runs 13 residues. Trimming took 4 bases from V and 4 from J, leaving 13 bases between them. From germline, CDR1 is SQVTM and CDR2 ANQGSEA. Here the CDR3 DNA reads TGCAGCGTTGCCTCGGCCAGGCTCTATGGCTACACCTTC. Encoded protein: CSVASARLYGYTF. Combining the CDR3 with reference TRBV29-1 and TRBJ1-2 gives the whole variable domain SAVISQKPSRDICQRGTSLTIQCQVDSQVTMMFWYRQQPGQSLTLIATANQGSEATYESGFVIDKFPISRPNLTFSTLTVSNMSPEDSSIYLCSVASARLYGYTFGSGTRLTVV.

The rearrangement joins TRBV5-8 to TRBJ1-5; D is unresolved. Germline values: CDR1 SGHTS, CDR2 YDEGEE. The CDR3 contains 13 residues. V lost 5 bases to trimming and J lost 4 bases, with 10 bases between them. The CDR3 coding sequence is TGTGCCAGCAGTAATGGGCTAAATCAGCCCCAGCATTTT. Translation: CASSNGLNQPQHF.

This chain's CDR3 is CASSYSTNNEQFF. CDR3 nucleotide sequence: TGTGCCAGCAGTTATAGCACAAACAATGAGCAGTTCTTC. V is TRBV6-5 and J is TRBJ2-1; D not resolved. The CDR3 is 13 residues long. Deletions cut 3 bases from V and 5 bases from J, with 8 bases between. Germline V gene lookup returns CDR1 MNHEY and CDR2 SVGAGI.

This sequence joins TRBV6-5 and TRBJ2-1; D is perhaps TRBD2 (5 bases). CDR3 length: 13 residues. V was trimmed by 4 bases and J by 6 bases, leaving 10 bases between them. Germline CDR1 is MNHEY and CDR2 is SVGAGI. CDR3 in DNA: TGTGCCAGCAGTTCGCTAGGGAGCAATGAGCAGTTCTTC. Translation gives CASSSLGSNEQFF.

J is TRBJ1-4 and V is TRBV2, with 9 bases identical to TRBD1. Germline-derived CDR1 and CDR2 are SNHLY and FYNNEI. Unmatched junction bases numbered 6, after V lost 3 bases and J lost 10 bases. This CDR3 comprises 14 residues. The CDR3, as DNA: TGTGCCAGCAGTGAGGGCCGGGACAGGGTAAAACTGTTTTTT. Protein sequence: CASSEGRDRVKLFF.

The gene calls are TRBV5-5 and TRBJ2-3; TRBD1 matches 12 bases. This CDR3 is built from 16 residues. The trim removed 4 bases at V and 5 bases at J, leaving 8 bases unmatched. Germline V gene sequence: CDR1 SGHKS, CDR2 YYEKEE (reference sequence). CDR3 protein: CASSRDRGQGGDTQYF. The CDR3 region has the DNA TGTGCCAGCAGCAGGGACAGGGGGCAGGGGGGAGATACGCAGTATTTT.

This chain joins TRBV19 and TRBJ2-7; 16 positions agree with TRBD2. Per germline, CDR1 LNHDA and CDR2 SQIVND (reference sequence). V was pared by 3 bases and J by 2 bases, with 1 base of the junction left unmatched. The CDR3 spans 16 residues. Written as DNA, the CDR3 is TGTGCCAGTAGTATGGGGACTAGCGGGAGGGCCTACGAGCAGTACTTC. Translated, it gives CASSMGTSGRAYEQYF. The variable domain in full, with the rest retrieved from reference TRBV19 and TRBJ2-7, is DGGITQSPKYLFRKEGQNVTLSCEQNLNHDAMYWYRQDPGQGLRLIYYSQIVNDFQKGDIAEGYSVSREKKESFPLTVTSAQKNPTAFYLCASSMGTSGRAYEQYFGPGTRLTVT.

The V gene is TRBV2, the J gene TRBJ2-1, with TRBD2 identical over 9 bases. The ends lost 8 bases at V and 9 bases at J; junction bases unmatched: 11. The CDR3 spans 14 residues. Germline V gene sequence: CDR1 SNHLY, CDR2 FYNNEI. DNA for the CDR3: TGTGCCAGCTGCCTGGCTAGCGGGATGGGTGAGCAGTTCTTC. As protein: CASCLASGMGEQFF.

J is TRBJ1-1 and V is TRBV27; tentatively, D is TRBD1 (6 bases). The germline V gene encodes CDR1 MNHEY and CDR2 SMNVEV (reference sequence). The length of the CDR3 is 12 residues. V lost 6 bases to trimming and J lost 9 bases, with 14 bases between them. Here the CDR3 DNA reads TGTGCCAGCAGCCCGGGTGGGGGCCAAGCTTTCTTT. It codes for CASSPGGGQAFF.

The chain carries TRBV4-1 and TRBJ1-2, with a possible D match to TRBD1 (6 bases). CDR3 length: 16 amino acids. V gave up 1 base and J gave up 8 bases, with 20 bases separating them. Germline values: CDR1 MGHRA, CDR2 YSYEKL. CDR3 bases: TGCGCCAGCAGCCAAGTAGGGATCAGGGGTCGTTGGGGCTACACCTTC. This translates into CASSQVGIRGRWGYTF.

J is TRBJ2-3 and V is TRBV6-4, with TRBD1 matching 10 bases. V lost 3 bases to trimming and J lost 2 bases; unmatched junction nucleotides: 2. The germline gives CDR1 MRHNA, CDR2 SNTAGT. The CDR3 is made up of 15 amino acids. CDR3 sequence: CASSEGTGATDTQYF. CDR3 nucleotide sequence: TGTGCCAGCAGTGAGGGGACAGGGGCCACAGATACGCAGTATTTT.